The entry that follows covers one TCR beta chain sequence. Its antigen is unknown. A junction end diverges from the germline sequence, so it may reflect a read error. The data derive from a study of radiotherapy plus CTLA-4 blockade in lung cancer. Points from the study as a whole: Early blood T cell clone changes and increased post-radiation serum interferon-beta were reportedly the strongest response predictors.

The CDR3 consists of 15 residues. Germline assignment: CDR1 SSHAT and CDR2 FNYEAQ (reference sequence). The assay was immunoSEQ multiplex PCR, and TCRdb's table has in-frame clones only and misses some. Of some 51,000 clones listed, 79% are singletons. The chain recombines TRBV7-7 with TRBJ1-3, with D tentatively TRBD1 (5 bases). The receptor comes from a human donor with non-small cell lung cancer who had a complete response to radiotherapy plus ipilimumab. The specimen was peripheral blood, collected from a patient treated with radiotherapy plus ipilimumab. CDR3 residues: CASSPGQGAGNTIYF. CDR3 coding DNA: TGTGCTAGCAGCCCCGGGCAAGGGGCTGGAAACACCATATATTTT.